This TCR beta chain was sequenced during a study of blood T cell repertoires in COVID-19. Study background: The analysed material was cDNA or gDNA that came from T cells, B-cell-depleted T cells, or PBMCs.

V lost 6 bases and J 1 base, leaving 9 bases between the germline ends. Germline V CDR1 and CDR2: MNHEY, SVGAGI. The length of the CDR3 is 13 residues. How the authors handled the data: It was from reference gene primer amplification that nucleated cell counts were estimated. Repertoires were generated with immunoSEQ multiplex PCR, while TCRdb's copy carries only in-frame clones and drops some. V and J calls and clone size are those listed in that table; D and trimming were worked out from the DNA. This table has around 120,000 clones, under 85% appearing once. Sequenced sample: peripheral blood. This clonotype originated in a man aged 35 to 55 with active or convalescent COVID-19. V is TRBV6-5 and J is TRBJ1-1; D possibly corresponds to TRBD1 (6 bases). The CDR3, as DNA: TGTGCCAGCAGCGGACAGAGGAACACTGAAGCTTTCTTT. It yields the protein CASSGQRNTEAFF.